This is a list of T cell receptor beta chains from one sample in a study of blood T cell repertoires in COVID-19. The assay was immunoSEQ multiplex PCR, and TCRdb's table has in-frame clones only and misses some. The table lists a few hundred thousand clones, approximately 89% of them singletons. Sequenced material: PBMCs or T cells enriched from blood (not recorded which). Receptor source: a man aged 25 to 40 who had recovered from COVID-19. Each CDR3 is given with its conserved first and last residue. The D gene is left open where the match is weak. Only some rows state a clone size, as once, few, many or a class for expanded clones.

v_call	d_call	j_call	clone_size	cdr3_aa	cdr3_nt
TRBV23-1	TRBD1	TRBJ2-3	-	CASSQYRTGDTDTQYF	TGCGCCAGCAGTCAATATAGGACAGGGGACACAGATACGCAGTATTTT
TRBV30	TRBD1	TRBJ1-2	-	CAWSTGQGPHGYTF	TGTGCCTGGAGTACCGGACAGGGACCTCATGGCTACACCTTC
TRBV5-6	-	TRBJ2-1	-	CASSLLAGFNEQFF	TGTGCCAGCAGCTTGTTGGCAGGTTTCAATGAGCAGTTCTTC
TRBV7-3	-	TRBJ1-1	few	CASRAGFGTEAFF	TGTGCCAGCAGAGCGGGGTTTGGCACTGAAGCTTTCTTT
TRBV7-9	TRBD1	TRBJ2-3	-	CASSLGDRGAQDTQYF	TGTGCCAGCAGCTTAGGTGACAGGGGAGCCCAAGATACGCAGTATTTT
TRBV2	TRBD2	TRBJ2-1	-	CASRWGLAAYNEQFF	TGTGCCAGCAGATGGGGACTAGCGGCCTACAATGAGCAGTTCTTC
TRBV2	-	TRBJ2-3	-	CAIRDFRERDTQYF	TGTGCCATCCGGGACTTTAGGGAGAGAGATACGCAGTATTTT
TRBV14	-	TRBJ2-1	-	CASSQDFSGVPYNEQFF	TGTGCCAGCAGCCAGGACTTTAGCGGTGTGCCCTACAATGAGCAGTTCTTC
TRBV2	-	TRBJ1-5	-	CASSVSGGSNQPQHF	TGTGCCAGCAGTGTAAGTGGAGGAAGCAATCAGCCCCAGCATTTT
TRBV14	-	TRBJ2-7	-	CASSQSYWAAPSYEQYF	TGTGCCAGCAGCCAATCGTATTGGGCAGCTCCCTCCTACGAGCAGTACTTC
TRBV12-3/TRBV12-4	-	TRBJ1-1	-	CASSFGLDIGAFF	TGTGCCAGCAGTTTCGGATTGGACATCGGAGCTTTCTTT
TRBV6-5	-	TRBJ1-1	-	CASNLQGNTEAFF	TGTGCCAGCAACTTACAGGGTAACACTGAAGCTTTCTTT
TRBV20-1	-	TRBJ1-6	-	CSASGEGGRSSYNSPLHF	TGCAGTGCTAGTGGGGAGGGGGGCAGGAGTTCCTATAATTCACCCCTCCACTTT
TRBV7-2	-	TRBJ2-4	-	CASSLGSQINIQYF	TGTGCCAGCAGCTTAGGCTCCCAGATAAACATTCAGTACTTC
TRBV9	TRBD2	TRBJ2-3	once	CASSVGASGRADTQYF	TGTGCCAGCAGCGTAGGGGCTAGCGGTAGGGCAGATACGCAGTATTTT
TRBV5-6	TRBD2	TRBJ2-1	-	CASSLVLAANEQFF	TGTGCCAGCAGCTTGGTTCTAGCGGCAAATGAGCAGTTCTTC
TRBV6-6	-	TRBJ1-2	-	CASYKDFVPLYGYTF	TGTGCCAGTTACAAGGACTTTGTCCCTCTCTATGGCTACACCTTC
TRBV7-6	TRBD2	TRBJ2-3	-	CASSRALAGDGTDTQYF	TGTGCCAGCAGCCGCGCTCTAGCGGGGGATGGCACAGATACGCAGTATTTT
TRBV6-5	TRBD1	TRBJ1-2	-	CASRATEGQGYGYTF	TGTGCCAGCAGGGCTACCGAAGGACAGGGGTATGGCTACACCTTC
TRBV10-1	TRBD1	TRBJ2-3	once	CASSEATRDRRKYF	TGCGCCAGCAGTGAGGCTACCCGGGACAGGCGAAAATATTTT
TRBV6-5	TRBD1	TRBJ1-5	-	CASKDRGDQPQHF	TGTGCCAGCAAGGACAGGGGTGATCAGCCCCAGCATTTT
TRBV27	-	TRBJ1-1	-	CASTGRSGVSEAFF	TGTGCCAGTACGGGACGATCAGGGGTTTCTGAAGCTTTCTTT
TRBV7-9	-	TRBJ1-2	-	CASSSGRLLNGYTF	TGTGCCAGCAGCTCTGGCCGACTTCTCAATGGCTACACCTTC
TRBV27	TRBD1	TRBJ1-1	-	CASSLSGQGDNTEAFF	TGTGCCAGCAGCCTCTCGGGACAGGGAGATAACACTGAAGCTTTCTTT
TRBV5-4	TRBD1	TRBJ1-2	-	CASSRGTGENGYTF	TGTGCCAGCAGCCGTGGGACAGGGGAAAATGGCTACACCTTC
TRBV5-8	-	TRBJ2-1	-	CASTWMGASYNEQFF	TGTGCCAGCACCTGGATGGGGGCCTCCTACAATGAGCAGTTCTTC
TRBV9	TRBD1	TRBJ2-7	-	CASSASDRAYEQYF	TGTGCCAGCAGCGCCTCGGACAGGGCCTACGAGCAGTACTTC
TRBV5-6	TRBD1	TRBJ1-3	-	CASSRETGQGPGNTIYF	TGTGCCAGCAGCCGCGAGACGGGACAGGGACCCGGAAACACCATATATTTT
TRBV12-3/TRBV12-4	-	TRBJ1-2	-	CASRQGFGYTF	TGTGCCAGCAGACAGGGTTTTGGCTACACCTTC
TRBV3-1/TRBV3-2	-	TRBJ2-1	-	CASSQIGSWDEQFF	TGTGCCAGCAGTCAAATCGGGTCTTGGGATGAGCAGTTCTTC
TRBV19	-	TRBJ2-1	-	CASSGASGDYNEQFF	TGTGCCAGTAGTGGGGCCTCCGGAGACTACAATGAGCAGTTCTTC
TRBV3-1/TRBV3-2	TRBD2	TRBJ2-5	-	CASSLRTSGGSETQYF	TGTGCCAGCAGCCTTCGGACTAGCGGCGGTTCCGAGACCCAGTACTTC
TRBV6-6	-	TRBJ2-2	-	CASGLRTGELFF	TGTGCCAGTGGACTGCGAACCGGGGAGCTGTTTTTT